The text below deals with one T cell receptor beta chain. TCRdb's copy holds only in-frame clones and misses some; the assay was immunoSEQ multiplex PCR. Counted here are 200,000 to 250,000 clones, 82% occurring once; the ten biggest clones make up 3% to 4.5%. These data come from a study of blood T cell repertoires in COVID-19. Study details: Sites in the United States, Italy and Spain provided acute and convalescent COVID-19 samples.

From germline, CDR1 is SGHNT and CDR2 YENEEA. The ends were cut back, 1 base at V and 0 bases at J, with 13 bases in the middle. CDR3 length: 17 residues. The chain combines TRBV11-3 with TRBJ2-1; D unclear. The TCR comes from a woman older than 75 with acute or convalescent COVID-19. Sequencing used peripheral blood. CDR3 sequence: CASSLGLGTSSYNEQFF. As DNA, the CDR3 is TGTGCCAGCAGCTTAGGGCTAGGAACGAGCTCCTACAATGAGCAGTTCTTC. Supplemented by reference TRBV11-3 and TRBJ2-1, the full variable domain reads EAGVVQSPRYKIIEKKQPVAFWCNPISGHNTLYWYLQNLGQGPELLIRYENEEAVDDSQLPKDRFSAERLKGVDSTLKIQPAELGDSAVYLCASSLGLGTSSYNEQFFGPGTRLTVL.